This entry lists 5 T cell receptor beta chains sequenced from one sample in a study of OX40 agonist ivuxolimab in advanced cancers. Clones were sequenced by immunoSEQ multiplex PCR, and TCRdb holds only the in-frame ones, with some missing. The sample records 60,000 to 70,000 clones, 89% being singletons. The specimen comprised CD4+ or CD8+ T cells sorted from blood, sampled in a trial of the OX40 agonist ivuxolimab. The source of these receptors is an adult with an advanced solid tumor such as melanoma, head and neck, liver or kidney cancer.

The chain recombines TRBV27 with TRBJ2-7; 7 bases align to TRBD1. Germline trimming cut 3 bases from V and 3 bases from J; bases unmatched to any gene: 5. Germline-derived CDR1 and CDR2 are MNHEY and SMNVEV (reference sequence). CDR3 length: 14 amino acids. CDR3 in amino acids: CASSLRAGGYEQYF. CDR3 nucleotide sequence: TGTGCCAGCAGTTTGAGGGCAGGGGGCTACGAGCAGTACTTC.

The V call is TRBV7-9, the J call TRBJ1-1; D possibly corresponds to TRBD1 (5 bases). Trimming removed 1 base from V and 7 bases from J, with 7 bases in between. The germline CDR1 and CDR2 sequences are SEHNR and FQNEAQ (reference sequence). This CDR3 spans 12 amino acids. CDR3 bases: TGTGCCAGCAGCTTAGTGGGGGATGAAGCTTTCTTT. As protein: CASSLVGDEAFF.

This clone was counted once. V and J are TRBV23-1 and TRBJ1-4; D not resolved. TRBV23-1 is identified as an open reading frame with a role that is uncertain. The CDR3 totals 16 residues. Trimming cost V 5 bases and J 8 bases, with 21 bases left between them. Here the CDR3 reads CASSRSGLTRGEKLFF. CDR3 nucleotides: TGCGCCAGCAGTAGGAGTGGCCTCACCAGAGGGGAAAAACTGTTTTTT.

The genes are TRBV7-9 and TRBJ1-5; TRBD1 might be the D (5 bases). Trimming cost V 2 bases and J 5 bases, with 10 bases left between them. Germline-derived CDR1 and CDR2 are SEHNR and FQNEAQ (reference sequence). This CDR3 spans 14 amino acids. The CDR3 sequence: CASSLTDSHQPQHF. The CDR3 nucleotides are TGTGCCAGCAGCTTAACCGACAGTCATCAGCCCCAGCATTTT.

This clone was recorded a few times. The CDR3 nucleotides read TGCGCCAGCAGTGAGGGGGTTGCGTACGAGCAGTACTTC. This sequence encodes CASSEGVAYEQYF. The chain couples TRBV10-2 to TRBJ2-7, with D unclear. Germline CDR1 reads WSHSY; CDR2 reads SAAADI. The ends were cut back, 2 bases at V and 4 bases at J, with 9 bases in the middle. The CDR3 is 13 amino acids.